This TCR beta chain stems from a study of cytomegalovirus exposure and HLA in healthy donors. General observations from the study: Specific recognition of CMV antigens was confirmed in vitro for a few chains (all CMV-associated). Per published reports, the classifier diagnosed cytomegalovirus status with high specificity and sensitivity. The listing of roughly 160 TCR beta chains classed them as cytomegalovirus-associated.

CDR1 is MNHEY and CDR2 is SVGAGI in the germline V gene. This CDR3 region has 16 residues. With 0 bases removed from V and 4 bases from J, the gap between germline ends came to 15 bases. Assay: immunoSEQ multiplex PCR; the TCRdb copy retains only in-frame clones and omits some. The sample lists approximately 65,000 clones; nearly 96% were seen once. Worth noting for this clone: What it recognizes is unknown.

The V call is TRBV6-5, the J call TRBJ1-2, with TRBD1 as a possible D gene (6 bases). Sequenced sample: PBMCs. The clonotype originates from a woman aged 18 to 35 in good health and CMV-seropositive. The CDR3 reads CASSYSWGIRGYGYTF. CDR3 DNA: TGTGCCAGCAGTTACTCGTGGGGGATCAGGGGCTATGGCTACACCTTC.